Following are 14 T cell receptor beta chains from one sample sequenced in a study of Graves' ophthalmopathy and Graves' hyperthyroidism. CDR3 regions of TCR beta were amplified from RNA transcripts. An opening RT-PCR round employed HTBI primers and preceded a second-round multiplex PCR. TCRdb independently ran MiXCR on the multiplex PCR reads; one entry per CDR3 protein. This sample has about 370,000 distinct CDR3 sequences, with 15% to 20% found just once. Sequencing used peripheral blood. These receptor sequences come from an adult woman with stable Graves' hyperthyroidism.

This clonotype was detected many times. The genes are TRBV24-1 and TRBJ1-1; perhaps TRBD1 as D (6 bases). Germline values: CDR1 KGHDR, CDR2 SFDVKD. V was clipped by 11 bases and J by 3 bases, with 18 bases between them. There are 14 residues in the CDR3. Here the CDR3 reads CANQEGGRDTEAFF. CDR3 sequence (DNA): TGTGCCAATCAAGAGGGGGGTAGGGACACTGAAGCTTTCTTT.

The chain has TRBV12-3 or TRBV12-4 and TRBJ1-2, with TRBD1 as a possible D gene (5 bases). With 11 bases removed from V and 5 bases from J, the gap between germline ends came to 21 bases. The CDR3 is 14 amino acids. Here the CDR3 DNA reads TGTGCCGTCGGGGATGGGGCTCCCCGGTATGGCTACACCTTC. Translated: CAVGDGAPRYGYTF.

Note on this clonotype: The junction shows a germline mismatch at one end, possibly a read error. This sequence joins TRBV12-3 or TRBV12-4 and TRBJ2-7; D unresolved. The CDR3 consists of 10 residues. Here the CDR3 reads CAMWGYDQYF. The CDR3 coding sequence is TGTGCCATGTGGGGTTACGATCAGTACTTC.

Points on this clonotype: A much larger clonotype is one base distant, so this may be a read error. The V call is TRBV6-5, the J call TRBJ2-7; D is unclear. Trimming pared 4 bases from V and 0 bases from J, leaving 13 bases between. Per the germline V gene, CDR1 is MNHEY and CDR2 is SVGAGI. The CDR3 length is 15 residues. The CDR3 coding sequence is TGTGCCAGCAGTTTGGCCACCCCGAGCTCCTACGAGCAGTACTTC. It yields the protein CASSLATPSSYEQYF.

The sample holds many counts of this clonotype. The J gene is TRBJ1-3, the V gene TRBV6-1; D possibly corresponds to TRBD1 (5 bases). Germline CDR1 MNHNS, CDR2 SASEGT. The CDR3 spans 14 residues. Trimming pared 3 bases from V and 0 bases from J, leaving 6 bases between. Written as DNA, the CDR3 is TGTGCCAGCAGTGACGGGGCCTCTGGAAACACCATATATTTT. Protein: CASSDGASGNTIYF.

This clonotype occurred many times. This chain connects TRBV6-1 to TRBJ2-7; D unclear. Germline lookup yields CDR1 MNHNS and CDR2 SASEGT. Deletions cut 9 bases from V and 2 bases from J, with 2 bases between. CDR3 length: 9 amino acids. This chain's CDR3 is CARPYEQYF. Here the CDR3 DNA reads TGTGCCAGGCCCTACGAGCAGTACTTC.

This clonotype came up many times. The V call is TRBV12-3 or TRBV12-4, the J call TRBJ2-5; D might be TRBD1 or TRBD2, each matching 5 bases. This CDR3 region has 13 residues. With 8 bases removed from V and 3 bases from J, the gap between germline ends came to 13 bases. CDR3 residues: CASRGRIKETQYF. As DNA, the CDR3 is TGTGCCAGCCGGGGACGGATAAAAGAGACCCAGTACTTC.

This clonotype was recorded once. This chain uses TRBV5-1 with TRBJ1-1; D gene uncertain. The germline CDR1 and CDR2 sequences are SGHRS and YFSETQ. V lost 0 bases, J lost 6 bases, and 12 bases lay in between. The CDR3 length is 14 residues. The CDR3, as DNA: TGCGCCAGCAGCTTGGAGGGTGCGATTTCTGAAGCTTTCTTT. It yields the protein CASSLEGAISEAFF.

This clonotype turned up a few times. This rearrangement joins TRBV19 to TRBJ2-4; D not certain. Trimming cost V 4 bases and J 6 bases, with 7 bases left between them. This CDR3 spans 12 amino acids. Germline V gene lookup returns CDR1 LNHDA and CDR2 SQIVND (reference sequence). The CDR3 coding sequence is TGTGCCAGTAGTAAGTTTGGAAACATTCAGTACTTC. This gives the protein CASSKFGNIQYF. The full variable domain, in which reference TRBV19 and TRBJ2-4 provide the parts outside the CDR3, is DGGITQSPKYLFRKEGQNVTLSCEQNLNHDAMYWYRQDPGQGLRLIYYSQIVNDFQKGDIAEGYSVSREKKESFPLTVTSAQKNPTAFYLCASSKFGNIQYFGAGTRLSVL.

The J gene is TRBJ1-5, the V gene TRBV12-5; D is unresolved. V lost 3 bases and J lost 0, with 6 bases in between. The germline V gene encodes CDR1 LGHNT and CDR2 FRNRAP. CDR3 length: 14 residues. The CDR3 coding sequence is TGTGCTAGTGGTTTCGGAAATAGCAATCAGCCCCAGCATTTT. It yields the protein CASGFGNSNQPQHF. Drawing the rest from reference TRBV12-5 and TRBJ1-5, the complete variable domain is DARVTQTPRHKVTEMGQEVTMRCQPILGHNTVFWYRQTMMQGLELLAYFRNRAPLDDSGMPKDRFSAEMPDATLATLKIQPSEPRDSAVYFCASGFGNSNQPQHFGDGTRLSIL.

This clonotype was counted ten times or more. The chain combines TRBV2 with TRBJ1-2, with a possible D match to TRBD1 (6 bases). V dropped 3 bases and J dropped 5 bases, with 13 bases sitting between them. This CDR3 spans 14 amino acids. Germline V gene data show CDR1 as SNHLY and CDR2 as FYNNEI. The CDR3 loop reads CASSDNGQPYGYTF. CDR3 coding DNA: TGTGCCAGCAGTGATAACGGACAGCCATATGGCTACACCTTC.

This clonotype was recorded at least ten times. The rearrangement joins TRBV28 to TRBJ2-2; tentative D call: TRBD1 (5 bases). The CDR3 runs 12 residues. V was clipped by 10 bases and J by 0 bases, with 6 bases between them. Germline V gives CDR1 MDHEN, CDR2 SYDVKM. The chain's CDR3 is CATRANTGELFF. DNA for the CDR3: TGTGCCACCAGGGCGAACACCGGGGAGCTGTTTTTT.

This clonotype was seen many times. A single base separates this from a much larger clone, so it may be a read error. The chain employs TRBV12-3 or TRBV12-4 and TRBJ2-5; D assignment may be TRBD1 or TRBD2 (5 bases each). Trimming left V 1 base short and J 7 bases short, with 13 bases between. This CDR3 is 14 amino acids long. CDR3 region: CASSLGGTKGTQYF. In DNA, the CDR3 is TGTGCCAGCAGTTTAGGGGGGACCAAAGGGACCCAGTACTTC.

J is TRBJ1-2 and V is TRBV6-1; a weak D match, TRBD1 (5 bases). With 3 bases removed from V and 1 base from J, the gap between germline ends came to 9 bases. CDR1 MNHNS and CDR2 SASEGT come from the germline V gene. The CDR3 is 14 residues long. The CDR3 loop is CASSDSQVNYGYTF. CDR3 in DNA: TGTGCCAGCAGTGATTCACAGGTTAACTATGGCTACACCTTC.